This TCR beta chain stems from a study of cytomegalovirus exposure and HLA in healthy donors. Whole-study findings and limits: Rare TCR sequences predominated, though certain public TCRs were found in many donors.

As for this clone: What it recognizes is unknown.

In the PCR, 60 Vbeta and 13 Jbeta primers were used. Using immunoSEQ multiplex PCR, the repertoire was profiled, and TCRdb retains in-frame clones only, with some absent. In the table there are approximately 76,000 clones, around 70% of which are singletons. What was sequenced was PBMCs. The TCR was taken from a woman in her thirties or forties in good health and CMV-seropositive.

In nucleotides, the CDR3 is TGTGCCAGCAGCGGGGTCACAGATATCGGGGAGCTGTTTTTT. Its translation: CASSGVTDIGELFF. The chain employs TRBV27 and TRBJ2-2, with D perhaps TRBD2 (5 bases). V dropped 6 bases and J dropped 7 bases, with 15 bases sitting between them. CDR1 and CDR2 from the germline V gene are MNHEY and SMNVEV (reference sequence). CDR3 length equals 14 residues.